Reported below is one T cell receptor beta chain. Its matching antigen is unknown. Sorting that relied on CD45RO/CCR7/CD25/CD127/CD95/CD27 yielded CD4+ naive, central memory, regulatory and stem cell-like memory cells. Trimming shortened V by 3 bases and J by 6 bases, and 10 bases separated the two germline ends. This CDR3 spans 13 amino acids. Per the germline V gene, CDR1 is KGHSH and CDR2 is LQKENI. The data are from a study of beta chain features in type 1 diabetes. Findings of the study overall: People with Type 1 diabetes carried modestly yet significantly shorter TCRB CDR3s in all four CD4+ subsets.

Sequencing targeted expressed TCRB transcripts, as all isolated RNA had been reverse transcribed. The table came from immunoSEQ multiplex PCR; TCRdb's copy has only in-frame clones and leaves some out. In the table there are a few hundred thousand clones, over 11% of which are singletons. This TCR derives from a man aged 25-45 years with type 1 diabetes. The chain recombines TRBV18 with TRBJ2-3; D is unresolved. The sequencing input was naive CD4+ T cells from blood. CDR3 sequence reads: CASSPNSRDTQYF. In nucleotides, the CDR3 is TGTGCCAGCTCACCGAACTCGAGGGATACGCAGTATTTT.